These 3 T cell receptor beta chains came from one sample sequenced in a study of PD-L1 blockade in urothelial cancer. Here immunoSEQ multiplex PCR was the method, and the copy in TCRdb shows in-frame clones only, minus some. There are roughly 56,000 clones in the sample; approximately 80% occur only once, and around 4.5% lies in the top ten. This sample comprised PBMCs, obtained around atezolizumab (anti-PD-L1) treatment. All receptors come from a man in his 70s with urothelial cancer.

This rearrangement joins TRBV2 to TRBJ2-3; 12 bases are shared with TRBD2. The CDR3 consists of 15 residues. V shed 5 bases, J shed 5 bases, and the junction held 5 bases outside the gene matches. CDR1 SNHLY and CDR2 FYNNEI come from the germline V gene. CDR3 region: CASSLRLAGEDTQYF. As DNA, the CDR3 is TGTGCCAGCAGTCTGAGACTAGCGGGAGAAGATACGCAGTATTTT.

The rearrangement uses TRBV9 and TRBJ2-2; D not certain. Germline CDR1 reads SGDLS; CDR2 reads YYNGEE. The V gene lost 0 bases and the J gene lost 0 bases, with 6 bases spanning the gap. CDR3 length equals 15 residues. CDR3 nucleotide sequence: TGTGCCAGCAGCGTAGGAGTGACGAACACCGGGGAGCTGTTTTTT. Its protein product is CASSVGVTNTGELFF.

This rearrangement joins TRBV28 to TRBJ2-7; TRBD1 matches at 7 bases. The CDR3 is made up of 14 amino acids. Germline CDR1 reads MDHEN; CDR2 reads SYDVKM. V lost 2 bases, J lost 3 bases, and 4 bases stayed unmatched. CDR3 sequence (DNA): TGTGCCAGCAGTTTACCGGGACAGAGCTACGAGCAGTACTTC. Translating gives CASSLPGQSYEQYF.